This note documents a single TCR beta chain sequence. The data stem from a study of technical replicates of blood from a few donors. This table comes from immunoSEQ multiplex PCR, and its TCRdb copy is limited to in-frame clones, with some not included. In the table there are about 17,000 clones, around nine tenths of which are singletons. Trimming took 2 bases from V and 4 from J; bases not matched to a gene: 10. The V gene's germline CDR1 is KGHSH and CDR2 LQKENI. This CDR3 has 16 residues. V is TRBV18 and J is TRBJ2-5, with 7 bases identical to TRBD1. This clonotype was sampled from a human donor in good health. Sequencing was carried out using PBMCs. CDR3 bases: TGTGCCAGCTCACCAAACGACAGGGCGTTAGGAGAGACCCAGTACTTC. It specifies CASSPNDRALGETQYF.